This TCR beta chain was found in a study of T cell changes during pregnancy in multiple sclerosis. This table comes from immunoSEQ multiplex PCR, and its TCRdb copy is limited to in-frame clones, with some not included. The sample has approximately 50,000 clones, 85% to 95% seen once. V lost 3 bases to trimming and J lost 2 bases, with 12 bases between them. The CDR3 runs 15 residues. The germline CDR1 and CDR2 sequences are MDHEN and SYDVKM. This clone was counted a single time. This chain joins TRBV28 and TRBJ2-3; D is possibly TRBD1 (7 bases). This material consisted of CD4+ T cells from peripheral blood mononuclear cells, taken in the third trimester of pregnancy. The source of this sequence is a female donor with multiple sclerosis, enrolled in a pregnancy study. The CDR3 region is CASSFRRGPTDTQYF. CDR3 DNA: TGTGCCAGCAGTTTTAGGAGGGGGCCCACAGATACGCAGTATTTT.